Sequencing of this T cell receptor beta chain was carried out in a study of blood T cell repertoires in COVID-19. Repertoires were generated with immunoSEQ multiplex PCR, while TCRdb's copy carries only in-frame clones and drops some. The sample records some 90,000 clones, less than 90% being singletons. The CDR3 covers 18 residues. V shed 4 bases, J shed 3 bases, and the junction held 9 bases outside the gene matches. Germline CDR1 is KGHSH and CDR2 is LQKENI. The sequencing input was peripheral blood. The rearrangement links TRBV18 to TRBJ2-5; 15 bases are shared with TRBD2. This receptor was identified in a woman of 80 years or more with acute or convalescent COVID-19. DNA for the CDR3: TGTGCCAGCTCACGAGGACTAGCGGGGGGGCCCGTCGAAGAGACCCAGTACTTC. Its protein is CASSRGLAGGPVEETQYF.